Following are 9 T cell receptor beta chains from one sample sequenced in a study of CD8 T cells in Susac syndrome. RNA totalling roughly 0.45 to 1 ug underwent reverse transcription with random hexamers. TCRdb re-derived calls from the immunoSEQ multiplex PCR reads in MiXCR, one entry per CDR3 protein. The profile shows about 140,000 distinct CDR3 sequences, approximately 96% of them singletons. Material: CD4+ T cells from PBMCs. The receptors were sampled from a human donor with Susac syndrome.

This chain connects TRBV12-3 or TRBV12-4 to TRBJ2-3, with 7 nucleotides matching TRBD1. Trimming took 6 bases from V and 2 from J; bases not matched to a gene: 5. CDR3 length: 14 residues. The CDR3 sequence is CASSPGTATDTQYF. The CDR3 DNA sequence: TGTGCCAGCAGCCCCGGGACAGCCACAGATACGCAGTATTTT.

This CDR3 reads CASSLGTVAHYEQYF. The CDR3 bases are TGCGCCAGCAGCTTGGGGACAGTAGCCCACTACGAGCAGTACTTC. The chain uses TRBV5-1 and TRBJ2-7, with D possibly matching TRBD1 (6 bases). From germline, CDR1 is SGHRS and CDR2 YFSETQ. V lost 0 bases, J lost 3 bases, and 13 bases lay in between. This CDR3 has 15 amino acids. Full variable domain (remainder filled in from reference TRBV5-1 and TRBJ2-7): KAGVTQTPRYLIKTRGQQVTLSCSPISGHRSVSWYQQTPGQGLQFLFEYFSETQRNKGNFPGRFSGRQFSNSRSEMNVSTLELGDSALYLCASSLGTVAHYEQYFGPGTRLTVT.

V is TRBV29-1 and J is TRBJ2-3; 13 bases align to TRBD2. Germline assignment: CDR1 SQVTM and CDR2 ANQGSEA. Trimming took 6 bases from V and 4 from J; bases not matched to a gene: 1. This CDR3 spans 13 amino acids. This CDR3 is CSVGLAGSDTQYF. CDR3 in DNA: TGCAGCGTGGGACTAGCGGGATCAGATACGCAGTATTTT.

J is TRBJ2-7 and V is TRBV25-1; 9 nucleotides align to TRBD1. The CDR3 loop spans 15 amino acids. V was pared by 3 bases and J by 3 bases, with 6 bases of the junction left unmatched. Germline-derived CDR1 and CDR2 are MGHDK and SYGVNS. CDR3 protein: CASSDGTGKGYEQYF. CDR3 DNA sequence: TGTGCCAGCAGTGACGGGACAGGGAAAGGCTACGAGCAGTACTTC.

The chain joins TRBV15 to TRBJ1-2; weak D call: TRBD1 (5 bases). V shed 1 base and J shed 8 bases, with 14 bases lying between them. This CDR3 has 14 residues. Germline V gene data show CDR1 as LNHNV and CDR2 as YYDKDF (reference sequence). CDR3: CATSRVGGVDGYTF. CDR3 in DNA: TGTGCCACCAGCAGAGTTGGGGGGGTGGACGGCTACACCTTC.

This chain connects TRBV12-3 or TRBV12-4 to TRBJ1-5, with 11 bases that match TRBD1. The trim removed 3 bases at V and 15 bases at J, leaving 4 bases unmatched. The CDR3 spans 12 residues. In DNA form, the CDR3 reads TGTGCCAGCAGTTTGGGACAGGGGGTTGTGCATTTT. This sequence encodes CASSLGQGVVHF.

The genes are TRBV29-1 and TRBJ2-1, with D hard to call. CDR3 length: 13 residues. Looked up from germline, CDR1 is SQVTM and CDR2 is ANQGSEA. The V and J ends lost 4 bases and 3 bases respectively, with 10 bases between them. CDR3 loop: CSVGGVLYNEQFF. The CDR3 DNA reads TGCAGCGTTGGAGGTGTGCTCTACAATGAGCAGTTCTTC.

The chain recombines TRBV12-3 or TRBV12-4 with TRBJ1-1; D might be TRBD1 (5 bases). V was pared by 3 bases and J by 7 bases, with 9 bases between. The CDR3 has 12 amino acids. The CDR3 sequence: CASSFRGIEAFF. In DNA form, the CDR3 reads TGTGCCAGCAGTTTTAGGGGAATTGAAGCTTTCTTT.

The chain links TRBV7-3 to TRBJ1-2, with D perhaps TRBD1 (5 bases). Germline V gives CDR1 SGHTA, CDR2 FQGTGA. V lost 6 bases to trimming and J lost 6 bases, with 14 bases between them. The CDR3 has 13 amino acids. CDR3 region: CASSFGVGDGYTF. The CDR3, as DNA: TGTGCCAGCAGTTTCGGTGTGGGGGATGGCTACACCTTC.